Presented here are 21 T cell receptor beta chains from one specimen sequenced in a study of blood T cell repertoires in COVID-19. Using immunoSEQ multiplex PCR, the repertoire was profiled, and TCRdb retains in-frame clones only, with some absent. The sample carries 120,000 to 150,000 clones, more than 70% recorded once. The sample was peripheral blood. All receptors derive from a man aged 45-65 years with active or convalescent COVID-19.

The V call is TRBV19, the J call TRBJ2-7, with D possibly being TRBD2 (6 bases). Germline CDR1 and CDR2: LNHDA and SQIVND (reference sequence). The CDR3 has 14 residues. V dropped 1 base and J dropped 5 bases, with 12 bases sitting between them. Here the CDR3 reads CASSIVGGIDEQYF. DNA of the CDR3: TGTGCCAGTAGTATAGTCGGGGGAATCGACGAGCAGTACTTC.

The chain couples TRBV11-2 to TRBJ2-5; the D gene is possibly TRBD2 (5 bases). CDR1 SGHAT and CDR2 FQNNGV come from the germline V gene. The CDR3 is 14 residues long. Trimming left V 4 bases short and J 2 bases short, with 11 bases between. The CDR3 region has the DNA TGTGCCAGCAGCTCGCGGACGGGACAAGAGACCCAGTACTTC. This sequence encodes CASSSRTGQETQYF.

The V and J genes are TRBV5-4 and TRBJ1-2; 7 nucleotides line up with TRBD1. Germline CDR1 reads SGHNT; CDR2 reads YYREEE (reference sequence). The CDR3 totals 15 residues. J gave up 4 bases and V 4 bases, and 10 bases lay outside the gene matches. CDR3 in amino acids: CASSPRDRPTYGYTF. CDR3 DNA sequence: TGTGCCAGCAGCCCGAGGGACAGACCCACCTATGGCTACACCTTC.

The chain combines TRBV25-1 with TRBJ2-2; D may be TRBD2 (5 bases). CDR3 length: 17 residues. Trimming left V 3 bases short and J 4 bases short, with 18 bases between. Germline-derived CDR1 and CDR2 are MGHDK and SYGVNS. CDR3 sequence: CASSDHSGRGGTGELFF. CDR3 nucleotide sequence: TGTGCCAGCAGTGACCACAGTGGGAGAGGTGGCACCGGGGAGCTGTTTTTT.

The rearrangement uses TRBV27 and TRBJ2-1; no firm D call. The CDR3 sequence is 15 residues long. The ends were cut back, 0 bases at V and 0 bases at J, with 6 bases in the middle. Germline CDR1 is MNHEY and CDR2 is SMNVEV (reference sequence). CDR3 sequence: CASSLSAYSYNEQFF. The CDR3 nucleotides are TGTGCCAGCAGTTTATCGGCTTACTCCTACAATGAGCAGTTCTTC.

The table lists this clone with a count of one. The chain carries TRBV5-1 and TRBJ2-1; possible D gene TRBD1, 6 bases. The germline V and J ends were trimmed by 2 bases and 5 bases, with 11 bases remaining between them. Germline V gene lookup returns CDR1 SGHRS and CDR2 YFSETQ. The CDR3 runs 14 residues. The CDR3 DNA is TGCGCCAGCAGCTTAGTGGGGGCTGACAATGAGCAGTTCTTC. Translated, it gives CASSLVGADNEQFF.

The chain recombines TRBV2 with TRBJ2-4; TRBD2 matches at 8 bases. Per germline, CDR1 SNHLY and CDR2 FYNNEI. The CDR3 is 14 amino acids. With V trimmed by 3 bases and J by 6 bases, 4 bases remained unmatched. The CDR3 sequence is CASSESREVNIQYF. CDR3 in DNA: TGTGCCAGCAGTGAGTCGCGGGAGGTAAACATTCAGTACTTC. Full variable domain (remainder filled in from reference TRBV2 and TRBJ2-4): EPEVTQTPSHQVTQMGQEVILRCVPISNHLYFYWYRQILGQKVEFLVSFYNNEISEKSEIFDDQFSVERPDGSNFTLKIRSTKLEDSAMYFCASSESREVNIQYFGAGTRLSVL.

The genes are TRBV7-3 and TRBJ2-2, with 7 bases lining up with TRBD1. The CDR3 loop spans 18 amino acids. CDR1 SGHTA and CDR2 FQGTGA come from the germline V gene. Trimming cost V 1 base and J 2 bases; bases outside gene matches: 10. CDR3 coding DNA: TGTGCCAGCAGCTTAAAGGCCTCGGCAGGGGGTAACACCGGGGAGCTGTTTTTT. It translates to CASSLKASAGGNTGELFF.

CDR3 region: CASSWGQGARYEQYF. CDR3 DNA: TGTGCCAGCAGTTGGGGACAGGGGGCTAGGTACGAGCAGTACTTC. The chain employs TRBV28 and TRBJ2-7; 12 positions match TRBD1. J was trimmed by 4 bases and V by 4 bases; bases with no gene match: 5. This CDR3 is built from 15 residues. Per the germline V gene, CDR1 is MDHEN and CDR2 is SYDVKM.

The rearrangement joins TRBV28 to TRBJ2-1, with 7 bases identical to TRBD2. Per germline, CDR1 MDHEN and CDR2 SYDVKM. This CDR3 is built from 14 residues. With 6 bases clipped from V and 9 bases from J, the junction kept 11 bases outside the gene matches. The CDR3, as DNA: TGTGCCAGCAGCCATGGGGGGAGGGATGGTGAGCAGTTCTTC. Protein product: CASSHGGRDGEQFF.

This clone has only a few counts. The chain employs TRBV28 and TRBJ1-1; 9 bases agree with TRBD1. Germline CDR1 reads MDHEN; CDR2 reads SYDVKM. CDR3 length: 17 amino acids. The J segment lost 1 base and the V segment lost 6 bases, leaving 12 bases of the junction unmatched. CDR3 nucleotide sequence: TGTGCCAGCAGCCCAACCGGGACAGGGAAGCGGAACACTGAAGCTTTCTTT. Residues: CASSPTGTGKRNTEAFF.

The V gene is TRBV6-5, the J gene TRBJ2-2, with a weak D call TRBD1 (5 bases). The CDR3 has 15 amino acids. The V end lost 8 bases, the J end lost 4 bases, and 17 bases lay between the germline ends. The germline gives CDR1 MNHEY, CDR2 SVGAGI. CDR3 protein: CASGMGRVRTGELFF. The CDR3 DNA reads as TGTGCCAGCGGGATGGGCAGGGTGCGCACCGGGGAGCTGTTTTTT.

This rearrangement joins TRBV6-5 to TRBJ1-5, with 11 bases fitting TRBD1. Germline CDR1 MNHEY, CDR2 SVGAGI. The trim removed 6 bases at V and 5 bases at J, leaving 6 bases unmatched. The CDR3 is 15 amino acids. CDR3 bases: TGTGCCAGCAGCCAGGACAGGGGGCCATATCAGCCCCAGCATTTT. Translation: CASSQDRGPYQPQHF.

The rearrangement joins TRBV7-9 to TRBJ1-4; 8 positions match TRBD1. CDR3 length: 15 residues. From germline, CDR1 is SEHNR and CDR2 FQNEAQ (reference sequence). V was pared by 5 bases and J by 4 bases, with 6 bases of the junction left unmatched. CDR3 nucleotides: TGTGCCAGCAGCCCGGGACAGGTCGGTAATGAAAAACTGTTTTTT. Encoded protein: CASSPGQVGNEKLFF.

In DNA form, the CDR3 reads TGTGCCAGTAGTAGCCGGACAGAGCAGTTCTTC. Amino acids: CASSSRTEQFF. The rearrangement links TRBV19 to TRBJ2-1; possibly TRBD1 for D (5 bases). CDR1 LNHDA and CDR2 SQIVND come from the germline V gene (reference sequence). The ends were cut back, 4 bases at V and 10 bases at J, with 8 bases in the middle. This CDR3 has 11 amino acids.

This chain joins TRBV7-8 and TRBJ2-2; D is possibly TRBD1 (5 bases). The ends were cut back, 4 bases at V and 0 bases at J, with 12 bases in the middle. CDR1 and CDR2 (germline): SGHVS, FQNEAQ. The CDR3 spans 16 residues. CDR3 coding DNA: TGTGCCAGCAGCTCAAGGACACTTTCGAACACCGGGGAGCTGTTTTTT. Encoded protein: CASSSRTLSNTGELFF.

This chain connects TRBV6-4 to TRBJ2-1; 12 bases line up with TRBD2. In germline, CDR1 is MRHNA, CDR2 SNTAGT. The CDR3 has 14 residues. V lost 8 bases to trimming and J lost 7 bases; unmatched junction nucleotides: 6. The CDR3 sequence: CASGSSGRANEQFF. The CDR3, as DNA: TGTGCCAGCGGATCTAGCGGGAGGGCGAATGAGCAGTTCTTC.

The chain carries TRBV14 and TRBJ2-1; TRBD2 might be the D (6 bases). V lost 2 bases to trimming and J lost 6 bases, with 11 bases between them. The CDR3 runs 14 residues. Germline V gives CDR1 SGHDN, CDR2 FVKESK. The CDR3 region has the DNA TGTGCCAGCAGCCAATACCAGGGAGGCAATGAGCAGTTCTTC. Protein product: CASSQYQGGNEQFF.

The chain links TRBV6-5 to TRBJ2-1; 8 bases are a match to TRBD1. V lost 5 bases, J lost 6 bases, and 6 bases stayed unmatched. Germline V gives CDR1 MNHEY, CDR2 SVGAGI. The CDR3 runs to 14 residues. CDR3 loop: CASSRQGAGNEQFF. The CDR3 DNA reads as TGTGCCAGCAGTCGGCAGGGGGCTGGCAATGAGCAGTTCTTC.

J is TRBJ2-3 and V is TRBV6-2 or TRBV6-3; 7 nucleotides line up with TRBD2. Trimming removed 2 bases from V and 6 bases from J; junction bases left unmatched: 23. This CDR3 has 20 residues. CDR1 and CDR2 from the germline V gene are MNHEY and SVGEGT. The CDR3 reads CASSYPTLSGASSVTDTQYF. In nucleotides, the CDR3 is TGTGCCAGCAGTTACCCTACTTTAAGCGGGGCCTCTTCGGTCACGGATACGCAGTATTTT.

The chain carries TRBV18 and TRBJ2-1, with TRBD2 matching over 9 bases. J was trimmed by 7 bases and V by 3 bases; bases with no gene match: 7. Germline V gene lookup returns CDR1 KGHSH and CDR2 LQKENI. This CDR3 is built from 15 residues. The CDR3 region is CASSPGGRALNEQFF. The CDR3 DNA is TGTGCCAGCTCACCGGGCGGGAGGGCCTTGAATGAGCAGTTCTTC.